The 30 T cell receptor beta chains reported below all come from one sample, sequenced in a study of T-cell memory formation after mild COVID-19. TCRdb reprocessed the 5' RACE reads via MiXCR and lists one record per CDR3 protein. The data contain 400,000 to 550,000 distinct CDR3 sequences, about 23% of them singletons. Source material: PBMCs or a T cell subset sorted from them (not recorded which). Receptor source: an adult woman who had mild COVID-19 (a few samples of this study predate the infection). Cell type and time point are not known.

This clonotype has only a few counts. The DNA for the CDR3 is TGCAGCGTTCGACCAGAAACATACAATGAGCAGTTCTTC. Protein sequence: CSVRPETYNEQFF. The V and J genes are TRBV29-1 and TRBJ2-1; no definite D call. Between the trimmed V and J ends, which lost 5 bases and 4 bases, there was a span of 12 bases. This CDR3 has 13 amino acids. Germline lookup yields CDR1 SQVTM and CDR2 ANQGSEA.

This clonotype was observed a handful of times. The chain recombines TRBV9 with TRBJ1-1, with 9 bases lining up with TRBD1. The CDR3 extends over 15 amino acids. CDR1 and CDR2 (germline): SGDLS, YYNGEE. With 0 bases clipped from V and 5 bases from J, the junction kept 5 bases outside the gene matches. CDR3 sequence reads: CASSVGPGQGTEAFF. CDR3 nucleotides: TGTGCCAGCAGCGTAGGACCGGGACAGGGAACTGAAGCTTTCTTT.

This chain uses TRBV6-6 with TRBJ1-5; 9 bases are a match to TRBD1. From germline, CDR1 is MNHNY and CDR2 SVGAGI (reference sequence). This CDR3 contains 14 residues. Trimming took 5 bases from V and 6 from J; bases not matched to a gene: 5. The chain's CDR3 is CASSPGQGVQPQHF. For the CDR3, the DNA is TGTGCCAGCAGTCCGGGACAGGGTGTTCAGCCCCAGCATTTT.

The sample holds a few counts of this clonotype. The CDR3 bases are TGCAGTGCTAGAAACAGCTTGTACTACGAGCAGTACTTC. Protein product: CSARNSLYYEQYF. This chain joins TRBV20-1 and TRBJ2-7; D unresolved. The CDR3 runs to 13 residues. Germline values: CDR1 DFQATT, CDR2 SNEGSKA (reference sequence). V was cut by 2 bases and J by 3 bases, with 11 bases left in between.

The J gene is TRBJ2-5, the V gene TRBV19; TRBD2 matches 13 bases. The CDR3 sequence is 16 residues long. Germline V gives CDR1 LNHDA, CDR2 SQIVND (reference sequence). V gave up 4 bases and J gave up 2 bases; unmatched junction bases: 4. The CDR3 loop reads CASSTRTSGGQETQYF. The CDR3 DNA follows: TGTGCCAGTAGTACAAGGACTAGCGGGGGTCAAGAGACCCAGTACTTC.

The rearrangement links TRBV18 to TRBJ2-5, with TRBD2 identical over 8 bases. CDR3 length equals 14 residues. Germline V gives CDR1 KGHSH, CDR2 LQKENI. V shed 4 bases, J shed 3 bases, and the junction held 4 bases outside the gene matches. CDR3 coding DNA: TGTGCCAGCTCACTGCGGGGGGCGGAAGAGACCCAGTACTTC. Amino acids: CASSLRGAEETQYF.

V and J are TRBV12-3 or TRBV12-4 and TRBJ2-3; no firm D call. Trimming took off 5 bases at V and 0 bases at J, with 12 bases between the two ends. CDR3 size: 15 residues. CDR3 sequence: CASSPFGPSTDTQYF. The DNA for the CDR3 is TGTGCCAGCAGTCCCTTTGGGCCCAGCACAGATACGCAGTATTTT.

The chain uses TRBV5-1 and TRBJ2-7, with TRBD1 matching over 7 bases. This CDR3 comprises 15 residues. Looked up from germline, CDR1 is SGHRS and CDR2 is YFSETQ. The V gene end was trimmed by 1 base and the J gene end by 3 bases; junction bases not matched to a gene: 7. As DNA, the CDR3 is TGCGCCAGCAGCTTGACAGGGGAGAACTTCTACGAGCAGTACTTC. It encodes CASSLTGENFYEQYF.

This clonotype was found a few times. V gene TRBV6-1 combines with J gene TRBJ2-7; 8 bases fit TRBD2. CDR1 MNHNS and CDR2 SASEGT come from the germline V gene. Unmatched junction bases numbered 11, after V lost 4 bases and J lost 0 bases. The CDR3 has 17 residues. The CDR3 loop is CASSGGTAGGLSYEQYF. The CDR3 DNA follows: TGTGCCAGCAGTGGAGGGACCGCGGGGGGCCTCTCCTACGAGCAGTACTTC.

Notes on this clonotype: A much larger clone is a single base away; this may be a read error. This chain joins TRBV7-2 and TRBJ2-3; 7 positions agree with TRBD2. This CDR3 has 17 amino acids. Germline CDR1 reads SGHTA; CDR2 reads FQGNSA. The CDR3 DNA reads TGTGCCAGCAGCTCCCGAGTCGGGGGAGGGAGCAAAGATACGCAGTATTTT. It encodes CASSSRVGGGSKDTQYF.

Only a few counts were recorded for this clonotype. The V and J genes are TRBV7-9 and TRBJ1-1, with 8 nucleotides matching TRBD1. CDR3 length equals 13 residues. With V trimmed by 11 bases and J by 3 bases, 8 bases remained unmatched. Germline V CDR1 and CDR2: SEHNR, FQNEAQ (reference sequence). CDR3: CAARGRGDTEAFF. As DNA, the CDR3 is TGTGCCGCCAGGGGGCGAGGGGACACTGAAGCTTTCTTT.

The sample holds a few counts of this clonotype. The chain has TRBV7-3 and TRBJ2-7, with TRBD1 matching 11 bases. This CDR3 has 15 residues. The V gene's germline CDR1 is SGHTA and CDR2 FQGTGA. Trimming removed 5 bases from V and 5 bases from J; junction bases left unmatched: 8. The CDR3, as DNA: TGTGCCAGCAGCCCCCGGACAGGGGGCAAGAACGAGCAGTACTTC. Translation: CASSPRTGGKNEQYF.

The chain is built from TRBV25-1 and TRBJ2-2, with 11 bases matching TRBD2. Unmatched junction bases numbered 2, after V lost 4 bases and J lost 1 base. Per the germline V gene, CDR1 is MGHDK and CDR2 is SYGVNS. The CDR3 sequence is 16 residues long. The CDR3, as DNA: TGTGCCAGCAGTGTTGGGACTAGCGGGAACACCGGGGAGCTGTTTTTT. It translates to CASSVGTSGNTGELFF.

J is TRBJ1-1 and V is TRBV29-1; D is perhaps TRBD1 (5 bases). CDR1 SQVTM and CDR2 ANQGSEA come from the germline V gene. V was clipped by 4 bases and J by 4 bases, with 10 bases between them. CDR3 size: 12 residues. CDR3 DNA: TGCAGCGTTGTGGGCAGGGCCACTGAAGCTTTCTTT. It is translated as CSVVGRATEAFF.

V usage is TRBV5-6 and J usage is TRBJ2-3; D call uncertain. Germline CDR1 is SGHDT and CDR2 is YYEEEE. The CDR3 sequence is 14 residues long. Deletions cut 5 bases from V and 6 bases from J, with 16 bases between. CDR3 loop: CASSVGRTGDTQYF. In DNA, the CDR3 is TGTGCCAGCAGTGTTGGCAGGACGGGCGATACGCAGTATTTT.

The rearrangement links TRBV29-1 to TRBJ1-4; D not resolved. With 5 bases removed from V and 7 bases from J, the gap between germline ends came to 8 bases. The length of the CDR3 is 11 residues. CDR1 SQVTM and CDR2 ANQGSEA come from the germline V gene. The CDR3 coding sequence is TGCAGCGTTCCGGGAGGTGAAAAACTGTTTTTT. Its protein is CSVPGGEKLFF.

The chain links TRBV5-1 to TRBJ2-7, with D hard to call. Trimming shortened V by 4 bases and J by 5 bases, and 13 bases separated the two germline ends. This CDR3 region has 13 residues. Germline V lookup: CDR1 SGHRS, CDR2 YFSETQ. The chain's CDR3 is CASSRFQTDEQYF. The DNA for the CDR3 is TGCGCCAGCAGCCGATTCCAAACCGACGAGCAGTACTTC.

This clonotype was seen a handful of times. This chain joins TRBV3-1 and TRBJ2-7; D is undetermined. The CDR3 is made up of 15 amino acids. Germline CDR1 is LGHDT and CDR2 is YNNKEL (reference sequence). Trimming took off 4 bases at V and 2 bases at J, with 15 bases between the two ends. The CDR3 here is CASSLLPEPTYEQYF. The CDR3 region has the DNA TGTGCCAGCAGCCTTTTGCCGGAGCCAACCTACGAGCAGTACTTC.

The chain has TRBV27 and TRBJ2-3, with 12 positions matching TRBD2. Unmatched junction bases numbered 5, after V lost 6 bases and J lost 4 bases. This CDR3 is 15 amino acids long. CDR1 and CDR2 from the germline V gene are MNHEY and SMNVEV (reference sequence). The CDR3 sequence: CASSMTSGRSDTQYF. In DNA form, the CDR3 reads TGTGCCAGCAGCATGACTAGCGGGAGATCAGATACGCAGTATTTT.

The chain couples TRBV15 to TRBJ2-5, with 7 bases that match TRBD2. V was pared by 4 bases and J by 5 bases, with 7 bases of the junction left unmatched. This CDR3 has 14 residues. CDR1 and CDR2 from the germline V gene are LNHNV and YYDKDF (reference sequence). The CDR3 sequence: CATSIRTRPETQYF. In DNA form, the CDR3 reads TGTGCCACCAGCATACGGACTAGACCGGAGACCCAGTACTTC.

There are a few counts of this clonotype. The V and J genes are TRBV4-3 and TRBJ2-7, with TRBD2 identical over 9 bases. Germline-derived CDR1 and CDR2 are LGHNA and YSLEER. There are 15 residues in the CDR3. V shed 2 bases and J 6 bases; nucleotides not matched to a gene: 8. DNA of the CDR3: TGCGCCAGCAGCCAAAGAACCGGGACTAGCTTCGAGCAGTACTTC. This sequence encodes CASSQRTGTSFEQYF.

The V call is TRBV4-1, the J call TRBJ2-1, with TRBD1 identical over 9 bases. Germline CDR1 is MGHRA and CDR2 is YSYEKL. V was pared by 3 bases and J by 4 bases, with 10 bases of the junction left unmatched. This CDR3 has 17 amino acids. CDR3 loop: CASSQPQPGQGYNEQFF. Here the CDR3 DNA reads TGCGCCAGCAGCCAGCCTCAACCGGGACAGGGTTACAATGAGCAGTTCTTC.

The gene calls are TRBV5-5 and TRBJ1-2; 7 bases are shared with TRBD1. This CDR3 comprises 13 residues. Germline loops: CDR1 SGHKS, CDR2 YYEKEE (reference sequence). J lost 5 bases, V lost 0 bases, and 1 base had no gene match. The CDR3 region is CASSLEGQYGYTF. CDR3 sequence (DNA): TGTGCCAGCAGCTTGGAGGGACAGTATGGCTACACCTTC.

Ten or more counts support this clonotype. This chain links TRBV7-9 with TRBJ2-2; TRBD1 matches 8 bases. The CDR3 is 16 residues long. The germline CDR1 and CDR2 sequences are SEHNR and FQNEAQ (reference sequence). The trim removed 4 bases at V and 1 base at J, leaving 5 bases unmatched. CDR3 protein: CASSSSGTGNTGELFF. The CDR3 nucleotides read TGTGCCAGCAGCTCATCCGGGACAGGGAACACCGGGGAGCTGTTTTTT.

This clonotype was recorded a few times. The chain combines TRBV6-2 or TRBV6-3 with TRBJ1-2, with D maybe TRBD1 (5 bases). The CDR3 extends over 15 amino acids. Trimming left V 0 bases short and J 0 bases short, with 8 bases between. CDR1 is MNHEY, CDR2 SVGEGT, per germline. The CDR3 spells CASSYSMTANYGYTF. As DNA, the CDR3 is TGTGCCAGCAGTTACTCGATGACAGCTAACTATGGCTACACCTTC.

This chain links TRBV18 with TRBJ1-2, with no clear D. Trimming took 0 bases from V and 4 from J, leaving 12 bases between them. The CDR3 sequence is 15 residues long. CDR1 KGHSH and CDR2 LQKENI come from the germline V gene. The CDR3 reads CASSPPDTPIYGYTF. DNA for the CDR3: TGTGCCAGCTCACCACCAGATACCCCCATCTATGGCTACACCTTC. Variable domain in full (rest from reference TRBV18 and TRBJ1-2): NAGVMQNPRHLVRRRGQEARLRCSPMKGHSHVYWYRQLPEEGLKFMVYLQKENIIDESGMPKERFSAEFPKEGPSILRIQQVVRGDSAAYFCASSPPDTPIYGYTFGSGTRLTVV.

The genes are TRBV20-1 and TRBJ1-1; TRBD1 might be the D (6 bases). From germline, CDR1 is DFQATT and CDR2 SNEGSKA (reference sequence). This CDR3 comprises 13 residues. Trimming removed 3 bases from V and 4 bases from J, with 12 bases in between. The CDR3 spells CSARGGGVTEAFF. The CDR3 coding sequence is TGCAGTGCTAGGGGGGGCGGAGTCACTGAAGCTTTCTTT.

The genes are TRBV29-1 and TRBJ1-2; D is perhaps TRBD1 (6 bases). This CDR3 region has 13 residues. CDR1 is SQVTM and CDR2 is ANQGSEA in the germline V gene. The V end lost 5 bases, the J end lost 4 bases, and 14 bases lay between the germline ends. The CDR3, as DNA: TGCAGCGTTTCCCAGGGGAGGGTCTATGGCTACACCTTC. It yields the protein CSVSQGRVYGYTF.

This clonotype was seen only a few times. The CDR3 DNA follows: TGCGCCAGCAGCCCGACAGGGGGAAGAGCCAAAAACATTCAGTACTTC. Its translation: CASSPTGGRAKNIQYF. This chain links TRBV10-1 with TRBJ2-4, with TRBD1 identical over 9 bases. V was pared by 6 bases and J by 0 bases, with 6 bases of the junction left unmatched. This CDR3 spans 16 amino acids. Germline-derived CDR1 and CDR2 are WNHNN and SYGVQD (reference sequence).

The table lists this clonotype with a few counts. V gene TRBV20-1 combines with J gene TRBJ2-5; D ambiguous. This CDR3 comprises 13 residues. V was shortened by 4 bases and J by 1 base, with 10 bases between the two germline ends. The germline V gene encodes CDR1 DFQATT and CDR2 SNEGSKA (reference sequence). The DNA for the CDR3 is TGCAGTGCTACGAGTGAAGTCCAAGAGACCCAGTACTTC. Amino acid sequence: CSATSEVQETQYF.